This T cell receptor (beta chain) came from a study of neurological immune-mediated disorders. This clonotype was seen only a few times. What it binds is not known. The germline gene is not matched at one end of the junction; a read error may be the cause. The CDR3 extends over 12 amino acids. Germline CDR1 is LGHDT and CDR2 is YNNKEL (reference sequence). Findings of the study overall: The study found the most TCR clonal expansion in HTLV-1-associated myelopathy and the least in multiple sclerosis, below healthy controls. Phylogenetically, 18 of 34 multiple sclerosis patients' repertoires fell into one related-CDR3 cluster, a possible signature.

The cDNA was generated by 5'RACE with 10-nucleotide random UMIs. TCRdb reprocessed the 5' RACE reads with MiXCR, giving one entry per CDR3 protein. The sample holds tens of thousands of distinct CDR3 sequences, around 3.4% seen once. Unsorted libraries were generated from 2 million PBMCs. These cells had been stored in RNAlater at -80 C. Input material: PBMCs. This TCR derives from a woman between 50 and 59 years old with multiple sclerosis. The chain uses TRBV3-1 and TRBJ2-7; D uncertain. CDR3 sequence reads: CDSSKVTHEQYF. CDR3 coding DNA: TGTGACAGCAGCAAAGTGACCCACGAGCAGTACTTC.